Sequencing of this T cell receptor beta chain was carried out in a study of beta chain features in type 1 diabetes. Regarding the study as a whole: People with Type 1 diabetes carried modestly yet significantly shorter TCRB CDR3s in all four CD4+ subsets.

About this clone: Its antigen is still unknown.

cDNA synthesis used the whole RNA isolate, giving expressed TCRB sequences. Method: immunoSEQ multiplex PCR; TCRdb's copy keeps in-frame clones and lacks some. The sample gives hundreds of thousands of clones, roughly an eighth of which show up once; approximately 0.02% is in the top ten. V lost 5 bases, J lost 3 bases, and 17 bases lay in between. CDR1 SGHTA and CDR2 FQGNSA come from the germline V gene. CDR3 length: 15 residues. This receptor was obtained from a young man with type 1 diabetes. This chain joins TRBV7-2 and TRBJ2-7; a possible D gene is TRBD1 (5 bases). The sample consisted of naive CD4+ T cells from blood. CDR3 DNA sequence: TGTGCCAGCAGCCTACGGATGGGGCAGAGCTACGAGCAGTACTTC. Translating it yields CASSLRMGQSYEQYF.